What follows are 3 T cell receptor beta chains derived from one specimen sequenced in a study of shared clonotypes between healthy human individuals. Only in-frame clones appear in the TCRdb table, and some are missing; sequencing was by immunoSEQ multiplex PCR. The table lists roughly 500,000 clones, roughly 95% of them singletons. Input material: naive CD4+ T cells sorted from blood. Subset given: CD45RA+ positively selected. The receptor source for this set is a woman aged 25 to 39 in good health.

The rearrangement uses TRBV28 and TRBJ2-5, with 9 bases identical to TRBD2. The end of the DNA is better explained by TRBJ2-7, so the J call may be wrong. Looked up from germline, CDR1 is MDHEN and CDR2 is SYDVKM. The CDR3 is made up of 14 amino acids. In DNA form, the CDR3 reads TGTGCCAGCGGAAGTGGCTCGCGGGAGGGCGAGCAGTACTTC. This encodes CASGSGSREGEQYF.

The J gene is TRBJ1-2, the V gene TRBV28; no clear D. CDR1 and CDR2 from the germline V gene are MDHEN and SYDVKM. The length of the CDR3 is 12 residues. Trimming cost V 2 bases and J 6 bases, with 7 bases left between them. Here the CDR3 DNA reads TGTGCCAGCAGTTTAATGGGGAATGGCTACACCTTC. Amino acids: CASSLMGNGYTF.

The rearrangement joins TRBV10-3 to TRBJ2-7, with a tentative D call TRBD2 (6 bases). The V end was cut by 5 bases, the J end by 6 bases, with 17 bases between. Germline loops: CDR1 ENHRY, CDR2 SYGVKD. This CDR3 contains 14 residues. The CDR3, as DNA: TGTGCCATCAGTAGGCCGACTAGTGGGGGCGAGCAGTACTTC. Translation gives CAISRPTSGGEQYF.